The clone carrying this T cell receptor beta chain appeared many times. The source of the sample is a study of breast tumors, draining lymph nodes, adjacent tissues. Germline CDR1 SGHRS, CDR2 YFSETQ. CDR3 length equals 16 residues. Germline trimming cut 3 bases from V and 5 bases from J; bases unmatched to any gene: 12. TCRdb ran MiXCR on the multiplex PCR reads and lists one entry per CDR3 protein. The repertoire consists of tens of thousands of distinct CDR3 sequences, with under 50% occurring once and the leading ten covering about 10%. V gene TRBV5-1 combines with J gene TRBJ2-5; 8 nucleotides line up with TRBD2. The sequenced sample consisted of breast tumor tissue. The sequence was obtained from a female donor with breast cancer. Some clones in this sample may be carry-over from other donors' samples. CDR3 sequence (DNA): TGCGCCAGCAGCTATGATACTAGCGGAGGGGGGGAGACCCAGTACTTC. Translating it yields CASSYDTSGGGETQYF.